This T cell receptor (beta chain) is from a study of T cell changes during pregnancy in multiple sclerosis. Here immunoSEQ multiplex PCR was the method, and the copy in TCRdb shows in-frame clones only, minus some. Among roughly 120,000 clones listed, 80% to 95% were seen once. The specimen was peripheral blood, collected in the third trimester of pregnancy. The clonotype comes from a female donor with multiple sclerosis, enrolled in a pregnancy study.

CDR3 amino acids: CAWRLGTSGRQTQYF. The CDR3 region has the DNA TGTGCCTGGAGGTTGGGGACTAGCGGGAGGCAGACCCAGTACTTC. The genes are TRBV30 and TRBJ2-5; 15 bases map to TRBD2. Germline V gene lookup returns CDR1 GTSNPN and CDR2 SVGIG (reference sequence). Unmatched junction bases numbered 5, after V lost 3 bases and J lost 6 bases. The CDR3 spans 15 residues.